This T cell receptor (beta chain) was captured by sequencing in a study of human T cells and chemical hapten exposure. This clonotype was observed at least ten times. TCRdb passed the RACE reads through MiXCR, listing each CDR3 protein once. The table shows around 57,000 distinct CDR3 sequences, with roughly 9.6% occurring only once. Per germline, CDR1 MGHRA and CDR2 YSYEKL. The CDR3 runs to 15 residues. V lost 1 base to trimming and J lost 4 bases; unmatched junction nucleotides: 4. Noted time point: patch test 1, 2 weeks after DPC sensitization. Treatment defined: therapeutic diphenylcyclopropenone sensitization with weekly scalp DPC. Unfractionated whole blood was the source of the extracted total RNA.

The gene calls are TRBV4-1 and TRBJ1-1, with TRBD1 matching 9 bases. Sequenced here: whole blood, sampled in connection with sensitization to the hapten diphenylcyclopropenone (DPC). This TCR was sampled from a woman in her forties with alopecia areata. Some clones in this sample may be carry-over from other donors' samples. The CDR3 nucleotides are TGCGCCAGCAGCCAAGGAGCGGGACAGGGCACTGAAGCTTTCTTT. Residues: CASSQGAGQGTEAFF.